A selection of T cell receptor beta chains follows, all from one sample in a study of CD8 T cells in ankylosing spondylitis. TCRdb called the 5' RACE reads again in MiXCR, with one record for every CDR3 protein. The sample consists of 300,000 to 400,000 distinct CDR3 sequences, 20% of them appearing once. The sequencing input was blood, either unsorted or a sorted T cell fraction (not recorded which). Source of these receptors: a male donor with ankylosing spondylitis or in good health (not recorded which). CDR3s include the opening cysteine and the closing phenylalanine or tryptophan. The D gene is left open where the match is weak. Only part of the rows carry a size: once, few, many, or a class if the clone is expanded.

J: TRBJ2-7
V: TRBV6-1
size: few
D: NA
CDR3: CASSEFRGPTPSSYEQYF
DNA: TGTGCCAGCAGTGAATTTAGGGGACCGACCCCTAGCTCCTACGAGCAGTACTTC

J: TRBJ2-7
V: TRBV29-1
size: NA
D: TRBD1
CDR3: CSVVGGQGYHEQYF
DNA: TGCAGCGTCGTGGGGGGACAGGGATACCACGAGCAGTACTTC

J: TRBJ2-3
V: TRBV5-6
size: NA
D: NA
CDR3: CASSPGASTDTQYF
DNA: TGTGCCAGCAGCCCCGGGGCTAGCACAGATACGCAGTATTTT

J: TRBJ2-7
V: TRBV27
size: NA
D: NA
CDR3: CASSKTPYEQYF
DNA: TGTGCCAGCAGTAAAACTCCCTACGAGCAGTACTTC

J: TRBJ2-3
V: TRBV6-5
size: NA
D: NA
CDR3: CASSYSAGLTDTQYF
DNA: TGTGCCAGCAGTTACTCGGCAGGACTCACAGATACGCAGTATTTT

J: TRBJ2-1
V: TRBV20-1
size: few
D: TRBD2
CDR3: CSARDVLAAYNEQFF
DNA: TGCAGTGCTAGAGATGTCCTAGCGGCTTACAATGAGCAGTTCTTC

J: TRBJ1-2
V: TRBV20-1
size: few
D: NA
CDR3: CSAREVGKKDYGYTF
DNA: TGCAGTGCTAGAGAGGTCGGGAAAAAAGACTATGGCTACACCTTC

J: TRBJ2-3
V: TRBV11-1
size: NA
D: NA
CDR3: CASSLTAGLAEQVTDTQYF
DNA: TGTGCCAGCAGCTTAACGGCTGGGTTAGCGGAGCAAGTCACAGATACGCAGTATTTT

J: TRBJ2-7
V: TRBV3-1
size: few
D: TRBD2
CDR3: CASSQGLAGTYEQYF
DNA: TGTGCCAGCAGCCAGGGACTAGCGGGGACCTACGAGCAGTACTTC

J: TRBJ2-2
V: TRBV11-2
size: few
D: TRBD2
CDR3: CASSLELGGLAPPNTGELFF
DNA: TGTGCCAGCAGCTTAGAGTTAGGGGGACTAGCGCCCCCGAACACCGGGGAGCTGTTTTTT

J: TRBJ2-7
V: TRBV7-9
size: once
D: NA
CDR3: CASSGGGLGPYVQYF
DNA: TGTGCCAGCAGCGGAGGGGGCCTGGGGCCCTACGTGCAGTACTTC

J: TRBJ1-4
V: TRBV12-3/TRBV12-4
size: NA
D: TRBD1
CDR3: CASNDRAGVEKLFF
DNA: TGTGCCAGCAATGACAGGGCGGGAGTTGAAAAACTGTTTTTT

J: TRBJ1-6
V: TRBV6-1
size: NA
D: NA
CDR3: CASRGGMFGTSPLHF
DNA: TGTGCCAGCAGAGGAGGGATGTTCGGCACTTCACCCCTCCACTTT

J: TRBJ2-3
V: TRBV4-1
size: few
D: TRBD2
CDR3: CASSGLAGGEGTDTQYF
DNA: TGCGCCAGCAGCGGACTAGCGGGGGGGGAGGGCACAGATACGCAGTATTTT

J: TRBJ1-2
V: TRBV12-3/TRBV12-4
size: NA
D: NA
CDR3: CASTIQGYGYTF
DNA: TGTGCCAGCACCATTCAGGGTTATGGCTACACCTTC

J: TRBJ2-1
V: TRBV5-8
size: NA
D: NA
CDR3: CASSLVWGRDNEQFF
DNA: TGTGCCAGCAGCTTGGTTTGGGGGCGTGACAATGAGCAGTTCTTC

J: TRBJ2-2
V: TRBV25-1
size: once
D: NA
CDR3: CASTPGYTGELFF
DNA: TGTGCCAGCACCCCCGGGTACACCGGGGAGCTGTTTTTT

J: TRBJ2-5
V: TRBV6-5
size: few
D: TRBD1
CDR3: CASRYRDRGLETQYF
DNA: TGTGCCAGCCGGTACCGGGACAGGGGTTTAGAGACCCAGTACTTC

J: TRBJ2-1
V: TRBV5-1
size: NA
D: TRBD1
CDR3: CASSGGDRVPHNEQFF
DNA: TGCGCCAGCAGCGGCGGGGACAGGGTCCCCCACAATGAGCAGTTCTTC

J: TRBJ2-5
V: TRBV7-7
size: NA
D: TRBD2
CDR3: CASSKGLAGPETQYF
DNA: TGTGCTAGCAGCAAGGGACTAGCGGGTCCCGAGACCCAGTACTTC

J: TRBJ2-1
V: TRBV5-1
size: few
D: TRBD1
CDR3: CASSLIGGPLHEQFF
DNA: TGCGCCAGCAGCTTGATAGGGGGCCCCCTCCATGAGCAGTTCTTC

J: TRBJ2-1
V: TRBV12-3/TRBV12-4
size: NA
D: NA
CDR3: CASSLALGSLLPYNEQFF
DNA: TGTGCCAGCAGTTTAGCGCTCGGCAGTCTACTACCCTACAATGAGCAGTTCTTC

J: TRBJ2-1
V: TRBV12-3/TRBV12-4
size: few
D: TRBD2
CDR3: CASSELAGGQIGEQFF
DNA: TGTGCCAGCAGTGAACTAGCGGGGGGGCAAATCGGTGAGCAGTTCTTC

J: TRBJ1-1
V: TRBV10-2
size: NA
D: NA
CDR3: CASSASTGNTEAFF
DNA: TGCGCCAGCAGTGCATCGACAGGGAACACTGAAGCTTTCTTT

J: TRBJ2-1
V: TRBV12-3/TRBV12-4
size: NA
D: TRBD2
CDR3: CTISLARASGRINNEQFF
DNA: TGTACCATCAGTTTAGCTCGGGCTAGCGGAAGGATTAACAATGAGCAGTTCTTC

J: TRBJ2-7
V: TRBV5-1
size: few
D: TRBD1
CDR3: CASSLSGSGQGYEQYF
DNA: TGCGCCAGCAGCTTGTCGGGATCGGGACAGGGGTACGAGCAGTACTTC

J: TRBJ1-5
V: TRBV12-3/TRBV12-4
size: NA
D: NA
CDR3: CASSRGPNQPQHF
DNA: TGTGCCAGCAGCCGTGGACCCAATCAGCCCCAGCATTTT

J: TRBJ2-7
V: TRBV2
size: NA
D: NA
CDR3: CASSEARGPYEQYF
DNA: TGTGCCAGCAGTGAAGCTAGGGGTCCCTACGAGCAGTACTTC

J: TRBJ2-5
V: TRBV11-2
size: NA
D: NA
CDR3: CASSLVSSGGETQYF
DNA: TGTGCCAGCAGCTTAGTCTCTTCAGGGGGGGAGACCCAGTACTTC

J: TRBJ2-5
V: TRBV29-1
size: few
D: NA
CDR3: CSVQGMGETQYF
DNA: TGCAGCGTTCAGGGGATGGGGGAGACCCAGTACTTC

J: TRBJ2-3
V: TRBV10-3
size: few
D: TRBD1
CDR3: CAIRQGAGPPTDTQYF
DNA: TGTGCCATCAGGCAGGGGGCTGGACCCCCCACAGATACGCAGTATTTT

J: TRBJ1-1
V: TRBV29-1
size: many
D: TRBD1
CDR3: CSVEGVRGHTGTEAFF
DNA: TGCAGCGTTGAAGGGGTCAGGGGGCATACCGGCACTGAAGCTTTCTTT

J: TRBJ2-7
V: TRBV4-1
size: few
D: TRBD1
CDR3: CASSARQGERLEQYF
DNA: TGCGCCAGCAGCGCGCGACAGGGAGAGAGGCTCGAGCAGTACTTC

J: TRBJ2-7
V: TRBV3-1
size: NA
D: NA
CDR3: CASSQGSARYSYEQYF
DNA: TGTGCCAGCAGCCAAGGGTCAGCCCGTTATTCCTACGAGCAGTACTTC

J: TRBJ2-1
V: TRBV6-1
size: few
D: TRBD1
CDR3: CASSTGQGLKSYNEQFF
DNA: TGTGCCAGCAGCACCGGACAGGGGCTCAAGTCCTACAATGAGCAGTTCTTC

J: TRBJ2-1
V: TRBV11-2
size: few
D: NA
CDR3: CASSLGLGVSNEQFF
DNA: TGTGCCAGCAGCTTAGGATTAGGGGTGAGCAATGAGCAGTTCTTC

J: TRBJ1-2
V: TRBV28
size: few
D: NA
CDR3: CASSFLRGSGYTF
DNA: TGTGCCAGCAGTTTTCTAAGGGGCTCTGGCTACACCTTC

J: TRBJ2-1
V: TRBV4-1
size: NA
D: NA
CDR3: CASSQDVPTREQFF
DNA: TGCGCCAGCAGCCAAGACGTCCCAACTAGGGAGCAGTTCTTC

J: TRBJ2-3
V: TRBV9
size: many
D: TRBD1
CDR3: CASSAWTGEGGTDTQYF
DNA: TGTGCCAGCAGCGCCTGGACAGGGGAAGGTGGCACAGATACGCAGTATTTT

J: TRBJ2-7
V: TRBV4-1
size: NA
D: TRBD1
CDR3: CASSQDAGTGSYEQYF
DNA: TGCGCCAGCAGCCAAGATGCCGGGACAGGGTCCTACGAGCAGTACTTC

J: TRBJ1-2
V: TRBV2
size: few
D: NA
CDR3: CASSEGRQDYGYTF
DNA: TGTGCCAGCAGTGAAGGGCGGCAAGACTATGGCTACACCTTC